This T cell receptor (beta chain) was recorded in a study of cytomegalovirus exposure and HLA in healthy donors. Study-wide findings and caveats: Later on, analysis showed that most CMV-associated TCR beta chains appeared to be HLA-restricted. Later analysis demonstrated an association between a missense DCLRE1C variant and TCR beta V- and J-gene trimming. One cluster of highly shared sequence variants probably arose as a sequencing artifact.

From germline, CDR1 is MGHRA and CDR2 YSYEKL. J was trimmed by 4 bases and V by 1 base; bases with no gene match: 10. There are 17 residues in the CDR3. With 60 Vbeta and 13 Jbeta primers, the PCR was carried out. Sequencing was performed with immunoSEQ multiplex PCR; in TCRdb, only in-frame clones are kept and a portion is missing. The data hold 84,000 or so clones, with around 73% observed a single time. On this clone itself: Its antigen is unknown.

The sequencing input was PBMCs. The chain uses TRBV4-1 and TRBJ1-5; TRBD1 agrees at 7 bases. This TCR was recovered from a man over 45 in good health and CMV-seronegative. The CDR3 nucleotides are TGCGCCAGCAGCCAAGGCCACACCACAGGGGTAAATCAGCCCCAGCATTTT. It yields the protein CASSQGHTTGVNQPQHF.